This passage covers 16 T cell receptor beta chains from one sample sequenced in a study of Ad26.COV2.S vaccination and SARS-CoV-2 variants. As for treatment: 19 received Ad26.COV2.S at low or high dose, single or two shots; a few received placebo; per-sample allocation not given. Sample collection was performed on day 63 after the first vaccine or placebo injection. Some clones are missing from TCRdb's copy, which holds only in-frame ones; the method was immunoSEQ multiplex PCR. The repertoire holds some 350,000 clones, roughly 84% seen once, with about 3.3% in the top ten. This material consisted of peripheral blood, taken in a trial of Ad26.COV2.S vaccine versus placebo. Receptors originate from a person aged 18-60 years who received the Ad26.COV2.S COVID-19 vaccine or a placebo.

V usage is TRBV29-1 and J usage is TRBJ1-5; D gene ambiguous. CDR3 length: 15 residues. In germline, CDR1 is SQVTM, CDR2 ANQGSEA. V was trimmed by 5 bases and J by 2 bases, leaving 16 bases between them. The CDR3 protein is CSVRYDVTGNQPQHF. The CDR3 DNA is TGCAGCGTTCGGTACGACGTCACGGGCAATCAGCCCCAGCATTTT.

This clone was picked up one time. The chain carries TRBV5-6 and TRBJ2-7; the match to TRBD1 covers 8 bases. The V and J ends lost 2 bases and 9 bases, in that order; junction bases with no gene match: 10. This CDR3 region has 14 residues. Germline-derived CDR1 and CDR2 are SGHDT and YYEEEE. CDR3 sequence: CASSLGRGRSGQYF. As DNA, the CDR3 is TGTGCCAGCAGCTTAGGCAGGGGGCGGTCGGGGCAGTACTTC.

The rearrangement links TRBV6-5 to TRBJ1-1; D call uncertain. V was cut by 5 bases and J by 0 bases, with 10 bases left in between. The CDR3 has 14 amino acids. CDR1 MNHEY and CDR2 SVGAGI come from the germline V gene. The CDR3 DNA reads as TGTGCCAGCAGTCACGGAGTAATGAACACTGAAGCTTTCTTT. This gives the protein CASSHGVMNTEAFF.

This clone has more than one count but fewer than ten. The chain is built from TRBV6-5 and TRBJ1-6; no clear D. The V gene's germline CDR1 is MNHEY and CDR2 SVGAGI. V was shortened by 0 bases and J by 7 bases, with 7 bases between the two germline ends. This CDR3 comprises 14 residues. Here the CDR3 DNA reads TGTGCCAGCAGTTACTCGAGCCGAAATTCACCCCTCCACTTT. The encoded protein is CASSYSSRNSPLHF.

The rearrangement joins TRBV11-2 to TRBJ2-2, with D tentatively TRBD1 (6 bases). Trimming took 6 bases from V and 2 from J, leaving 16 bases between them. Germline CDR1 reads SGHAT; CDR2 reads FQNNGV. CDR3 size: 16 residues. This CDR3 is CASSNLAGVNTGELFF. The CDR3 DNA sequence: TGTGCCAGCAGTAACTTAGCAGGGGTTAACACCGGGGAGCTGTTTTTT.

The J gene is TRBJ2-1, the V gene TRBV7-2, with D unclear. The V end was cut by 5 bases, the J end by 4 bases, with 12 bases between. Germline V gene data show CDR1 as SGHTA and CDR2 as FQGNSA. This CDR3 is built from 14 residues. CDR3 residues: CASSALYRYNEQFF. The CDR3 DNA sequence: TGTGCCAGCAGCGCACTTTACCGATACAATGAGCAGTTCTTC.

The genes are TRBV14 and TRBJ2-5, with D perhaps matching TRBD1 or TRBD2 (5 bases each). V shed 1 base and J shed 1 base, with 16 bases lying between them. This CDR3 region has 17 residues. Germline V gene data show CDR1 as SGHDN and CDR2 as FVKESK. The chain's CDR3 is CASSQARLRGLQETQYF. The CDR3 bases are TGTGCCAGCAGCCAAGCCCGACTCCGGGGCCTCCAAGAGACCCAGTACTTC.

The chain combines TRBV9 with TRBJ2-1; unclear D gene. V was pared by 0 bases and J by 3 bases, with 16 bases between. Germline lookup yields CDR1 SGDLS and CDR2 YYNGEE. The CDR3 covers 17 residues. The CDR3 bases are TGTGCCAGCAGCGTAGGAATCGAGATCCCCTACTACAATGAGCAGTTCTTC. Translated, it gives CASSVGIEIPYYNEQFF.

This clone has just a few counts. This chain joins TRBV5-1 and TRBJ2-1; 9 bases map to TRBD1. The CDR3 is 14 residues long. The trim removed 4 bases at V and 7 bases at J, leaving 6 bases unmatched. Looked up from germline, CDR1 is SGHRS and CDR2 is YFSETQ. CDR3 protein: CASSTQGAGNEQFF. The CDR3 DNA reads as TGCGCCAGCAGCACACAGGGGGCTGGGAATGAGCAGTTCTTC.

This rearrangement joins TRBV14 to TRBJ2-1, with D possibly matching TRBD1 (6 bases). The V gene lost 6 bases and the J gene lost 5 bases, with 17 bases spanning the gap. The CDR3 covers 15 residues. CDR1 and CDR2 from the germline V gene are SGHDN and FVKESK. The CDR3 sequence is CASSRDGQFNNEQFF. CDR3 coding DNA: TGTGCCAGCAGTCGGGATGGACAGTTCAACAATGAGCAGTTCTTC. The full variable domain, completed using reference TRBV14 and TRBJ2-1, is EAGVTQFPSHSVIEKGQTVTLRCDPISGHDNLYWYRRVMGKEIKFLLHFVKESKQDESGMPNNRFLAERTGGTYSTLKVQPAELEDSGVYFCASSRDGQFNNEQFFGPGTRLTVL.

The chain recombines TRBV29-1 with TRBJ2-2; D remains unclear. V was clipped by 4 bases and J by 3 bases, with 6 bases between them. Germline values: CDR1 SQVTM, CDR2 ANQGSEA. The CDR3 is 12 residues long. The CDR3 region has the DNA TGCAGCGTTGGCGACTACACCGGGGAGCTGTTTTTT. Amino acids: CSVGDYTGELFF.

The V gene is TRBV10-3, the J gene TRBJ1-1, with a tentative D call TRBD1 (5 bases). The CDR3 has 15 residues. Germline CDR1 ENHRY, CDR2 SYGVKD. V was trimmed by 3 bases and J by 5 bases, leaving 16 bases between them. In DNA, the CDR3 is TGTGCCATCAGTGAAGCCAGGGCCCTGCGGACTGAAGCTTTCTTT. Translation gives CAISEARALRTEAFF.

This clone has just one count. The chain has TRBV4-3 and TRBJ1-1; 7 bases fit TRBD1. CDR3 size: 16 residues. Losses at the gene ends were 0 bases for V and 5 bases for J; bases not matched to a gene: 9. Germline CDR1 and CDR2: LGHNA and YSLEER. This chain's CDR3 is CASSQDRKGAKTEAFF. In DNA form, the CDR3 reads TGCGCCAGCAGCCAAGATCGCAAGGGGGCTAAGACTGAAGCTTTCTTT.

The rearrangement links TRBV20-1 to TRBJ1-2; 8 nucleotides match TRBD1. The CDR3 is made up of 13 amino acids. Germline V gene sequence: CDR1 DFQATT, CDR2 SNEGSKA (reference sequence). Trimming removed 3 bases from V and 6 bases from J; junction bases left unmatched: 6. The CDR3 here is CSASASDRDGYTF. Written as DNA, the CDR3 is TGCAGTGCTAGTGCCTCGGACAGGGATGGCTACACCTTC.

This clone has only one observation. This chain joins TRBV12-5 and TRBJ1-2; the match to TRBD1 covers 7 bases. CDR1 is LGHNT, CDR2 FRNRAP, per germline. Germline trimming cut 4 bases from V and 4 bases from J; bases unmatched to any gene: 6. This CDR3 region has 14 residues. The CDR3 sequence is CASGYGTEFYGYTF. In DNA form, the CDR3 reads TGTGCTAGTGGTTACGGGACAGAGTTCTATGGCTACACCTTC.

This chain uses TRBV6-5 with TRBJ2-7; the D is unclear. The CDR3 loop spans 16 amino acids. V gave up 3 bases and J gave up 0 bases, with 15 bases separating them. Germline assignment: CDR1 MNHEY and CDR2 SVGAGI. The DNA of the CDR3 is TGTGCCAGCAGTTATTCCTCTCCTATAAGCTCCTACGAGCAGTACTTC. The encoded protein is CASSYSSPISSYEQYF.